The sequence of this T cell receptor (beta chain) was determined in a study of Ad26.COV2.S vaccination and SARS-CoV-2 variants. Regarding the study as a whole: Marked by substantial breadth, spike-specific CD8+ and CD4+ T cell responses were reportedly seen after vaccination. Total T cell responses may have been underestimated by the TCR breadth and depth analyses.

Treatment meaning: some 20 received Ad26.COV2.S at low or high dose, single or two shots; a few received placebo; per-sample allocation not given. Day 63 following the first vaccine or placebo injection was when the samples were taken. Method: immunoSEQ multiplex PCR; TCRdb's copy keeps in-frame clones and lacks some. The table shows 300,000 to 400,000 clones, with more than 75% occurring only once. The germline gives CDR1 SGHAT, CDR2 FQNNGV. The ends lost 4 bases at V and 1 base at J; junction bases unmatched: 9. The CDR3 extends over 16 amino acids. On this clone: What it binds is not known.

The chain employs TRBV11-2 and TRBJ2-7, with 8 nucleotides matching TRBD2. The sequence derives from a person between 18 and 60 years old who received the Ad26.COV2.S COVID-19 vaccine or a placebo. Specimen: peripheral blood, collected in a trial of Ad26.COV2.S vaccine versus placebo. The CDR3 sequence: CASSSYIAGRSYEQYF. In nucleotides, the CDR3 is TGTGCCAGCAGCTCCTATATAGCGGGAAGATCCTACGAGCAGTACTTC.